This T cell receptor (beta chain) is drawn from a study of T cell responses to AZD1222 COVID-19 vaccine. Findings of the study overall: As reported, nearly half of all spike-specific TCRs target variant regions that are unmutated. Donors were chiefly white British, with a greater number of females, and clonal diversity was perhaps underestimated. Repertoire sampling happened only post peak T cell response.

This clone has a single count. Its antigen is not identified. Some clones are missing from TCRdb's copy, which holds only in-frame ones; the method was immunoSEQ multiplex PCR. In the table there are about 89,000 clones, about nine tenths of which are singletons. Trimming stripped 2 bases from V and 4 bases from J, with 11 bases between. This CDR3 contains 15 residues. Germline CDR1 reads SGHTA; CDR2 reads FQGTGA. Both about-4-week and about-12-week second-dose recipients were combined. This sequence originates from an adult who received the AZD1222 COVID-19 vaccine. The chain links TRBV7-3 to TRBJ2-2, with D perhaps TRBD2 (6 bases). This sample comprised peripheral blood, obtained 28 days after the second AZD1222 dose. The CDR3, as DNA: TGTGCCAGCAGCTTAGCCGCGGGGCCCACCGGGGAGCTGTTTTTT. This encodes CASSLAAGPTGELFF.